One and the same sample provided the 30 T cell receptor beta chains below, sequenced in a study of T cells in Graves' hyperthyroidism and ophthalmopathy. It was RNA transcripts that yielded the amplified TCR beta CDR3 regions. The HTBI primer set was used in a first-round RT-PCR of the TCR CDR3. TCRdb fed the multiplex PCR reads into MiXCR, producing one record per CDR3 protein. The table lists about 740,000 distinct CDR3 sequences, 14% of them singletons. The sequenced sample consisted of blood. The receptors stem from a woman under 30 with Graves' hyperthyroidism.

The table lists this clonotype with a few counts. The V and J genes are TRBV13 and TRBJ1-4; D not certain. The CDR3 has 14 amino acids. The ends were cut back, 5 bases at V and 7 bases at J, with 14 bases in the middle. Germline loops: CDR1 PRHDT, CDR2 FYEKMQ (reference sequence). DNA for the CDR3: TGTGCCAGCAGCCGGCGTAGCGTCGGTGAAAAACTGTTTTTT. Its translation: CASSRRSVGEKLFF.

As to this clonotype: A read error is possible here, since a much larger clone lies one base away. The chain couples TRBV12-3 or TRBV12-4 to TRBJ2-1; 8 bases map to TRBD1. The CDR3 runs to 13 residues. Losses at the gene ends were 7 bases for V and 13 bases for J; bases not matched to a gene: 12. CDR3: CASTDRGSETQFF. The CDR3 coding sequence is TGTGCCAGCACCGACAGGGGATCTGAGACCCAGTTCTTC.

This clonotype was picked up many times. This chain connects TRBV30 to TRBJ2-1, with a weak D call TRBD1 (5 bases). The CDR3 has 13 residues. Germline V lookup: CDR1 GTSNPN, CDR2 SVGIG (reference sequence). V dropped 2 bases and J dropped 6 bases, with 11 bases sitting between them. CDR3 bases: TGTGCCTGGAGTACAGGAACGGGCAATGAGCAGTTCTTC. Translated, it gives CAWSTGTGNEQFF.

The rearrangement uses TRBV5-4 and TRBJ1-1; TRBD1 matches 8 bases. The CDR3 length is 15 residues. The ends lost 2 bases at V and 3 bases at J; junction bases unmatched: 6. Germline V gives CDR1 SGHNT, CDR2 YYREEE (reference sequence). This CDR3 reads CASSFPSGGHTEAFF. DNA of the CDR3: TGTGCCAGCAGCTTCCCCTCAGGGGGCCACACTGAAGCTTTCTTT.

This clonotype appeared many times. The chain combines TRBV7-2 with TRBJ1-4; maybe TRBD1 (6 bases). Deletions cut 4 bases from V and 7 bases from J, with 22 bases between. CDR3 length: 17 residues. Germline CDR1 is SGHTA and CDR2 is FQGNSA. The CDR3 region has the DNA TGTGCCAGCAGCTCTCTCTCATCCGGGGGACAAGGTGAAAAACTGTTTTTT. It codes for CASSSLSSGGQGEKLFF.

Ten or more counts support this clonotype. The rearrangement uses TRBV12-3 or TRBV12-4 and TRBJ2-3; D unresolved. The CDR3 runs 16 residues. The V gene lost 8 bases and the J gene lost 0 bases, with 18 bases spanning the gap. The CDR3 region is CASADGGSISTDTQYF. The CDR3 nucleotides read TGTGCCAGCGCCGATGGCGGATCTATTAGCACAGATACGCAGTATTTT.

This clonotype came up a few times. V gene TRBV28 combines with J gene TRBJ2-3; 7 positions match TRBD2. V shed 5 bases and J 2 bases; nucleotides not matched to a gene: 7. The CDR3 has 15 amino acids. Germline CDR1 and CDR2: MDHEN and SYDVKM. CDR3 in amino acids: CASSNPSGLTDTQYF. The CDR3 nucleotides are TGTGCCAGCAGTAATCCTAGCGGACTCACAGATACGCAGTATTTT.

This clonotype was observed many times. V is TRBV6-1 and J is TRBJ2-2, with TRBD2 matching 9 bases. The V and J ends lost 1 base and 3 bases, in that order; junction bases with no gene match: 0. The CDR3 covers 15 residues. Germline CDR1 MNHNS, CDR2 SASEGT. The CDR3 reads CASSEGGRDTGELFF. The CDR3 DNA reads TGTGCCAGCAGTGAAGGCGGGAGGGACACCGGGGAGCTGTTTTTT.

This clonotype was seen ten or more times. The V gene is TRBV20-1, the J gene TRBJ2-2, with D possibly TRBD2 on 5 matching bases. The CDR3 covers 14 residues. The V end lost 0 bases, the J end lost 5 bases, and 10 bases lay between the germline ends. In germline, CDR1 is DFQATT, CDR2 SNEGSKA (reference sequence). The CDR3: CSARDGGRTGELFF. The CDR3 DNA follows: TGCAGTGCTAGAGATGGAGGACGGACCGGGGAGCTGTTTTTT.

Details on this clonotype: Possible read error: a much larger clone is one base away. The J gene is TRBJ2-1, the V gene TRBV29-1; the match to TRBD2 covers 8 bases. The germline V gene has CDR1 SQVTM and CDR2 ANQGSEA. Trimming removed 7 bases from V and 10 bases from J; junction bases left unmatched: 12. CDR3 length: 13 residues. The CDR3 DNA sequence: TGCAGCGCTGTAGACGGGAGGGCCCAAGAGCAGTTCTTC. As protein: CSAVDGRAQEQFF.

This clonotype appeared many times. V usage is TRBV3-1 and J usage is TRBJ1-2; D remains ambiguous. The CDR3 length is 14 residues. The V and J ends lost 0 bases and 3 bases respectively, with 8 bases between them. The germline V gene encodes CDR1 LGHDT and CDR2 YNNKEL (reference sequence). This chain's CDR3 is CASSQDWADYGYTF. DNA of the CDR3: TGTGCCAGCAGCCAAGATTGGGCAGACTATGGCTACACCTTC.

J is TRBJ2-2 and V is TRBV30; D is uncertain. The CDR3 consists of 13 residues. V gave up 1 base and J gave up 4 bases, with 7 bases separating them. Germline lookup yields CDR1 GTSNPN and CDR2 SVGIG (reference sequence). The CDR3 bases are TGTGCCTGGAGTGAGAGCAGCACCGGGGAGCTGTTTTTT. Translating it yields CAWSESSTGELFF.

This clonotype was observed many times. The chain combines TRBV7-2 with TRBJ2-7; 15 bases agree with TRBD2. Germline V gene sequence: CDR1 SGHTA, CDR2 FQGNSA. The CDR3 covers 15 residues. With 5 bases clipped from V and 6 bases from J, the junction kept 5 bases outside the gene matches. The CDR3 DNA reads TGTGCCAGCAGCCTCCTGGGACTAGCGGGAGGCGAGCAGTACTTC. Translating gives CASSLLGLAGGEQYF.

This clonotype was observed many times. This chain connects TRBV4-1 to TRBJ1-3; 7 bases match TRBD1. With V trimmed by 3 bases and J by 3 bases, 8 bases remained unmatched. The CDR3 consists of 16 residues. The germline CDR1 and CDR2 sequences are MGHRA and YSYEKL. CDR3 nucleotides: TGCGCCAGCAGCCAGATGATGCAGGGGGGTGGAAACACCATATATTTT. Translated: CASSQMMQGGGNTIYF.

The rearrangement joins TRBV12-3 or TRBV12-4 to TRBJ1-3, with D unclear. The CDR3 is 13 residues long. V shed 1 base and J shed 2 bases, with 3 bases lying between them. CDR3 loop: CASSLVAGNTIYF. In DNA form, the CDR3 reads TGTGCCAGCAGTTTAGTGGCTGGAAACACCATATATTTT.

At least ten counts were recorded for this clonotype. V and J are TRBV7-8 and TRBJ2-5, with D maybe TRBD2 (5 bases). This CDR3 spans 13 amino acids. Germline CDR1 and CDR2: SGHVS and FQNEAQ. Trimming left V 1 base short and J 3 bases short, with 6 bases between. CDR3 nucleotides: TGTGCCAGCAGCTTAGGAGGGAAAGAGACCCAGTACTTC. As protein: CASSLGGKETQYF. Full variable domain (missing parts from reference TRBV7-8 and TRBJ2-5): GAGVSQSPRYKVAKRGQDVALRCDPISGHVSLFWYQQALGQGPEFLTYFQNEAQLDKSGLPSDRFFAERPEGSVSTLKIQRTQQEDSAVYLCASSLGGKETQYFGPGTRLLVL.

This clonotype was seen more than once but under ten times. The V and J genes are TRBV28 and TRBJ1-2; 9 positions agree with TRBD1. CDR3 length: 15 amino acids. CDR1 is MDHEN and CDR2 is SYDVKM in the germline V gene. Trimming removed 4 bases from V and 8 bases from J; junction bases left unmatched: 11. The CDR3 sequence: CASSSPPGQGWGYTF. CDR3 nucleotide sequence: TGTGCCAGCAGTTCCCCTCCGGGACAGGGTTGGGGCTACACCTTC.

This clonotype was detected many times. The rearrangement joins TRBV11-3 to TRBJ1-2; TRBD1 aligns across 8 bases. The length of the CDR3 is 15 residues. V shed 4 bases and J 2 bases; nucleotides not matched to a gene: 6. Germline V lookup: CDR1 SGHNT, CDR2 YENEEA. CDR3 region: CASSSDRALNYGYTF. In nucleotides, the CDR3 is TGTGCCAGCAGCTCGGACAGGGCCTTAAACTATGGCTACACCTTC.

This clonotype was picked up many times. The V and J genes are TRBV20-1 and TRBJ1-1; the D is unclear. This CDR3 is built from 11 residues. The germline V gene has CDR1 DFQATT and CDR2 SNEGSKA (reference sequence). The V and J ends lost 4 bases and 0 bases respectively, with 3 bases between them. The CDR3: CSATVNTEAFF. CDR3 nucleotides: TGCAGTGCTACGGTGAACACTGAAGCTTTCTTT.

This clonotype was seen only a few times. A junction boundary mismatches the germline segment, possibly from a read error. The chain carries TRBV7-9 and TRBJ1-2; 8 bases match TRBD1. The CDR3 loop spans 16 amino acids. CDR1 and CDR2 (germline): SEHNR, FQNEAQ (reference sequence). For the CDR3, the DNA is TGTGCCAGCAGCTTAGGAGGACAGGGACTTAACCATGGCTACACCTTC. Its protein is CASSLGGQGLNHGYTF.

This rearrangement joins TRBV18 to TRBJ2-5; the D gene is possibly TRBD1 (5 bases). The germline gives CDR1 KGHSH, CDR2 LQKENI. This CDR3 spans 14 amino acids. Trimming took off 2 bases at V and 5 bases at J, with 12 bases between the two ends. In nucleotides, the CDR3 is TGTGCCAGCTCACCAGTGGCAGGGCCCGAGACCCAGTACTTC. It translates to CASSPVAGPETQYF.

The chain is built from TRBV6-5 and TRBJ2-5; D possibly corresponds to TRBD2 (5 bases). This CDR3 has 16 amino acids. Trimming stripped 0 bases from V and 7 bases from J, with 18 bases between. Per germline, CDR1 MNHEY and CDR2 SVGAGI. The CDR3 sequence is CASSYSGLGTKGTQYF. The DNA for the CDR3 is TGTGCCAGCAGTTACTCCGGACTCGGAACAAAGGGGACCCAGTACTTC.

The table lists this clonotype with many counts. This chain joins TRBV20-1 and TRBJ2-7, with D possibly being TRBD2 (6 bases). Germline V lookup: CDR1 DFQATT, CDR2 SNEGSKA (reference sequence). The CDR3 runs 13 residues. Trimming removed 5 bases at V and 6 bases at J, with 17 bases between. CDR3 in amino acids: CSASRPPTSEQYF. In nucleotides, the CDR3 is TGCAGTGCTTCGAGGCCGCCGACTAGCGAGCAGTACTTC.

This sequence joins TRBV28 and TRBJ2-5, with TRBD1 matching 9 bases. The ends lost 5 bases at V and 5 bases at J; junction bases unmatched: 6. The CDR3 runs 14 residues. Germline values: CDR1 MDHEN, CDR2 SYDVKM. The CDR3 sequence: CASSRPGQGETQYF. In nucleotides, the CDR3 is TGTGCCAGCAGTAGGCCGGGACAGGGTGAGACCCAGTACTTC.

This clonotype was counted a few times. The chain recombines TRBV6-1 with TRBJ2-1; D unclear. The CDR3 contains 14 residues. V was cut by 5 bases and J by 0 bases, with 8 bases left in between. Germline-derived CDR1 and CDR2 are MNHNS and SASEGT. In nucleotides, the CDR3 is TGTGCCAGCAGTAGACACCGCTCCTACAATGAGCAGTTCTTC. Encoded protein: CASSRHRSYNEQFF.

The J gene is TRBJ1-1, the V gene TRBV7-9; TRBD1 matches 8 bases. The length of the CDR3 is 14 residues. After removal of 4 bases from V and 5 bases from J, the junction contained 6 bases not matched to a gene. Germline CDR1 and CDR2: SEHNR and FQNEAQ (reference sequence). The DNA for the CDR3 is TGTGCCAGCAGCTCGAGGACAGGGAGAACTGAAGCTTTCTTT. Protein: CASSSRTGRTEAFF.

This clonotype was recorded many times. V usage is TRBV12-3 or TRBV12-4 and J usage is TRBJ1-2; TRBD1 matches at 7 bases. With V trimmed by 8 bases and J by 8 bases, 14 bases remained unmatched. The CDR3 runs 14 residues. The CDR3, as DNA: TGTGCCAGCGCCCGCGACAGGGTGGGTGGCGGCTACACCTTC. Translation: CASARDRVGGGYTF.

The chain recombines TRBV7-7 with TRBJ2-7, with 10 nucleotides matching TRBD2. The CDR3 totals 18 residues. CDR1 is SSHAT and CDR2 is FNYEAQ in the germline V gene (reference sequence). Trimming took 1 base from V and 5 from J; bases not matched to a gene: 14. The CDR3 reads CASSLDVASGREVDEQYF. DNA of the CDR3: TGTGCCAGCAGCTTAGATGTTGCTAGCGGGAGAGAGGTCGACGAGCAGTACTTC.

This clonotype came up many times. The chain has TRBV28 and TRBJ1-4; D remains unclear. The CDR3 spans 14 residues. Deletions cut 4 bases from V and 0 bases from J, with 6 bases between. Germline CDR1 MDHEN, CDR2 SYDVKM. CDR3 in amino acids: CASSSPATNEKLFF. The CDR3 DNA reads TGTGCCAGCAGTTCCCCAGCAACTAATGAAAAACTGTTTTTT.

This clonotype was seen ten or more times. This chain uses TRBV12-3 or TRBV12-4 with TRBJ2-3, with D possibly being TRBD1 (6 bases). Deletions cut 5 bases from V and 2 bases from J, with 14 bases between. This CDR3 has 15 amino acids. CDR3 residues: CASSPPGQFTDTQYF. CDR3 bases: TGTGCCAGCAGTCCCCCGGGACAATTCACAGATACGCAGTATTTT.